Listed here is a single T cell receptor (beta chain). Its antigen is as yet unknown. With molecular barcodes, quantitative 5'-RACE was used to make the TCR beta libraries. One entry per CDR3 protein results from TCRdb running MiXCR on the 5' RACE reads. The sample shows about 220,000 distinct CDR3 sequences, approximately 20% of them seen only once. This sample was included in a study of CD8 T cells in ankylosing spondylitis. Overall study results and limits: Peripheral blood samples showed relatively rare disease-linked clones, and these clones were CD8+. Blood of patients with ankylosing spondylitis appeared to be characterized by a TCR beta motif of eight highly homologous variants. Disease-linked clones reportedly showed significant enrichment in matched ankylosing spondylitis synovial fluid. Both synovial fluid and blood in reactive arthritis had previously been reported to carry some motif variants.

The V segment lost 2 bases and the J segment 5 bases; nucleotides outside the gene matches: 7. Germline V gives CDR1 DFQATT, CDR2 SNEGSKA (reference sequence). This CDR3 is 14 amino acids long. This chain connects TRBV20-1 to TRBJ2-3, with 7 bases lining up with TRBD2. This receptor was taken from a male donor with ankylosing spondylitis. The sample taken for sequencing was blood, either unsorted or a sorted T cell fraction (not recorded which). CDR3: CSARKGWEGDTQYF. The CDR3 DNA sequence: TGCAGTGCTAGAAAAGGGTGGGAGGGAGATACGCAGTATTTT.